Here is one T cell receptor beta chain with its context. The junction does not match germline at one end; this may be a read error. The CDR3 consists of 13 residues. CDR1 is KGHSH and CDR2 is LQKENI in the germline V gene. In the study's own analysis: Cell counts per sample came from amplifying reference gene primers. TCRdb's copy holds only in-frame clones and misses some; the assay was immunoSEQ multiplex PCR. For V, J and clone size, that table is used; D and trimming come from the DNA. The sample shows under 300,000 clones, around 79% of them seen only once. This entry belongs to a study of blood T cell repertoires in COVID-19. The overall study: Acute-phase and convalescent COVID-19 samples originated in the United States, Italy and Spain. PBMCs, B-cell-depleted T cells, or T cells were the source of the cDNA or gDNA that made up the material.

Source material: peripheral blood. The sequence was obtained from a woman at least 80 years old with acute or convalescent COVID-19. The V and J genes are TRBV18 and TRBJ1-1, with D perhaps matching TRBD1 (6 bases). CDR3 coding DNA: TGTGCCAGCTCAACAGGGCTGAATACTGAAGCTTTCTTT. This encodes CASSTGLNTEAFF.